These 9 T cell receptor beta chains share one sample of origin, sequenced in a study of T cell responses to AZD1222 COVID-19 vaccine. Sequencing was performed with immunoSEQ multiplex PCR; in TCRdb, only in-frame clones are kept and a portion is missing. In the table there are about 83,000 clones, 86% of which are singletons. The sequenced sample was peripheral blood, obtained on day 0 of AZD1222 vaccination. Receptors originate from an adult in good health.

This rearrangement joins TRBV7-9 to TRBJ2-2; the D is unclear. The CDR3 runs to 14 residues. Trimming took 1 base from V and 2 from J, leaving 5 bases between them. In germline, CDR1 is SEHNR, CDR2 FQNEAQ (reference sequence). The CDR3 spells CASSLGGNTGELFF. The CDR3 DNA reads TGTGCCAGCAGCTTAGGGGGAAACACCGGGGAGCTGTTTTTT.

J is TRBJ2-6 and V is TRBV7-3; D is unclear. Germline V gives CDR1 SGHTA, CDR2 FQGTGA. V was pared by 0 bases and J by 4 bases, with 4 bases between. The CDR3 has 14 residues. CDR3 amino acids: CASSLTVGANVLTF. CDR3 in DNA: TGTGCCAGCAGCTTAACGGTGGGGGCCAACGTCCTGACTTTC.

The genes are TRBV12-3 or TRBV12-4 and TRBJ1-2; D is unclear. With 7 bases removed from V and 5 bases from J, the gap between germline ends came to 8 bases. CDR3 length: 11 residues. DNA for the CDR3: TGTGCCAGCATGCGGCTGTATGGCTACACCTTC. Amino acid sequence: CASMRLYGYTF.

This chain connects TRBV6-5 to TRBJ2-5; 11 nucleotides align to TRBD2. Germline V gives CDR1 MNHEY, CDR2 SVGAGI. The CDR3 is 14 residues long. J lost 5 bases, V lost 7 bases, and 6 bases had no gene match. CDR3 sequence reads: CASTPLAGEETQYF. In DNA form, the CDR3 reads TGTGCCAGCACCCCACTAGCGGGAGAGGAGACCCAGTACTTC.

This chain links TRBV29-1 with TRBJ2-2, with D possibly being TRBD2 (6 bases). V was pared by 7 bases and J by 1 base, with 13 bases between. The CDR3 has 14 residues. Germline V gene lookup returns CDR1 SQVTM and CDR2 ANQGSEA. CDR3 in amino acids: CSGGNGGNTGELFF. CDR3 nucleotides: TGCAGCGGCGGGAATGGAGGGAACACCGGGGAGCTGTTTTTT.

The chain links TRBV7-8 to TRBJ1-5; D perhaps matches TRBD1 (5 bases). The CDR3 loop spans 16 amino acids. V lost 1 base, J lost 1 base, and 11 bases lay in between. Germline loops: CDR1 SGHVS, CDR2 FQNEAQ. DNA of the CDR3: TGTGCCAGCAGCTTAGAGGCAGGGTGGAGCAATCAGCCCCAGCATTTT. This codes for CASSLEAGWSNQPQHF.

The V gene is TRBV29-1, the J gene TRBJ2-3; D might be TRBD2 (6 bases). This CDR3 region has 18 residues. CDR1 and CDR2 from the germline V gene are SQVTM and ANQGSEA. V lost 4 bases and J lost 5, with 28 bases in between. CDR3 residues: CSVGETLVRDTWGDTQYF. The CDR3 DNA is TGCAGCGTTGGAGAGACGTTGGTGCGGGATACGTGGGGAGATACGCAGTATTTT.

This sequence joins TRBV27 and TRBJ1-1; D may be TRBD1 (5 bases). The CDR3 runs 18 residues. V was trimmed by 3 bases and J by 0 bases, leaving 20 bases between them. The V gene's germline CDR1 is MNHEY and CDR2 SMNVEV (reference sequence). The CDR3 coding sequence is TGTGCCAGCAGTTTCCTTGGGCGGCGGGGCCCTATGAACACTGAAGCTTTCTTT. As protein: CASSFLGRRGPMNTEAFF.

The chain uses TRBV5-1 and TRBJ2-7; 7 bases are a match to TRBD2. CDR1 and CDR2 (germline): SGHRS, YFSETQ. The junction had 5 bases not matched to a gene; V was cut back by 0 bases and J by 2 bases. CDR3 length: 15 amino acids. CDR3 nucleotide sequence: TGCGCCAGCAGCTTGGTGGGGGGGAGCGCCTACGAGCAGTACTTC. It specifies CASSLVGGSAYEQYF.